This entry is about one T cell receptor beta chain. Its specificity is unknown. This record comes from a study of cytomegalovirus exposure and HLA in healthy donors. Study information: The 120 validation repertoires and the approximately 700 first-cohort repertoires shared a platform, a later analysis reported. Study-level findings and limits: The TCR clusters that emerged in the first cohort tended, a later analysis found, to co-occur in the approximately 110 validation repertoires. Investigators reported 164 TCR beta chains as tied to cytomegalovirus.

TCRdb's table, derived via immunoSEQ multiplex PCR, lists solely in-frame clones and lacks some. Seen here are about 120,000 clones, roughly 89% observed once, and the top ten hold 0.95% to 1.5%. The V end lost 4 bases, the J end lost 1 base, and 7 bases lay between the germline ends. From germline, CDR1 is MNHNS and CDR2 SASEGT. CDR3 size: 13 residues. The rearrangement joins TRBV6-1 to TRBJ1-1; D gene unclear. The source material was PBMCs. This clonotype was sampled from a woman in her late teens or twenties in good health and CMV-seronegative. CDR3 sequence: CASSVQANTEAFF. CDR3 nucleotide sequence: TGTGCCAGCAGTGTCCAGGCGAACACTGAAGCTTTCTTT.